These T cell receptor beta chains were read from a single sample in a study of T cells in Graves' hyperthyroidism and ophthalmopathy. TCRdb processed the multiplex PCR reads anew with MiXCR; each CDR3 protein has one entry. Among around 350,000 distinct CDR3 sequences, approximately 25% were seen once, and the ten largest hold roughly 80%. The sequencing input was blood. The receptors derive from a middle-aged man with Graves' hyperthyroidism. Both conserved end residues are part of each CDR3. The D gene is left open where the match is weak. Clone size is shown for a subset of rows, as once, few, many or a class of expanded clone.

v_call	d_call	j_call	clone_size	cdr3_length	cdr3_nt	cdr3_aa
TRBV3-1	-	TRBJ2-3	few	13	TGTGCCAGCAGCCAAGACAGGGGTAATACGCAGTATTTT	CASSQDRGNTQYF
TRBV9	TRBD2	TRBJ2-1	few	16	TGTGCCAGCAGCGCAGGGACTAGCGGGAGGTTAAATGAGCAGTTCTTC	CASSAGTSGRLNEQFF
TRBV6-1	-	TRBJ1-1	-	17	TGTGCCAGCAGTGAAGTCGGGTCTCCTCAAAAGGACACTGAAGCTTTCTTT	CASSEVGSPQKDTEAFF
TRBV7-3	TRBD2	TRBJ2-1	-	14	TGTGCCAGCAGCCCTCGCGGGACTAGCTATGAGCAGTTCTTC	CASSPRGTSYEQFF
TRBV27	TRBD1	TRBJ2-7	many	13	TGTGCCAGCAGCGTCAGGGGGTACTACGAGCAGTACTTC	CASSVRGYYEQYF
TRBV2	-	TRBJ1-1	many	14	TGTGCCAGCAGTGAAGCGGACAGGAACACTGAAGCTTTCTTT	CASSEADRNTEAFF
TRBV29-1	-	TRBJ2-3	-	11	TGCAGCGTGACAGGAACAGATACGCAGTATTTT	CSVTGTDTQYF
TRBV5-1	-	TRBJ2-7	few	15	TGCGCCAGCAGCTTGGGTTTATCCAAGAAGGACGAGCAGTACTTC	CASSLGLSKKDEQYF
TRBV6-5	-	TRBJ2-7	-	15	TGTGCCAGCAGTTACGAGATAGGGCCCTCCTACGAGCAGTACTTC	CASSYEIGPSYEQYF
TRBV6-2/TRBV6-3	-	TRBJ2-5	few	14	TGTGCCAGCAGTTACGAAACTGTAGGGGAGACCCAGTACTTC	CASSYETVGETQYF
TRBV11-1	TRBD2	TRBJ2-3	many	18	TGTGCCAGCAGCTTGCGGAGAACTAGCGGGAGAAATACAGATACGCAGTATTTT	CASSLRRTSGRNTDTQYF
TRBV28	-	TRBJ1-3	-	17	TGTGCCAGCAGTTTCTGGGGACCCAAAAGCTCTGGAAACACCATATATTTT	CASSFWGPKSSGNTIYF